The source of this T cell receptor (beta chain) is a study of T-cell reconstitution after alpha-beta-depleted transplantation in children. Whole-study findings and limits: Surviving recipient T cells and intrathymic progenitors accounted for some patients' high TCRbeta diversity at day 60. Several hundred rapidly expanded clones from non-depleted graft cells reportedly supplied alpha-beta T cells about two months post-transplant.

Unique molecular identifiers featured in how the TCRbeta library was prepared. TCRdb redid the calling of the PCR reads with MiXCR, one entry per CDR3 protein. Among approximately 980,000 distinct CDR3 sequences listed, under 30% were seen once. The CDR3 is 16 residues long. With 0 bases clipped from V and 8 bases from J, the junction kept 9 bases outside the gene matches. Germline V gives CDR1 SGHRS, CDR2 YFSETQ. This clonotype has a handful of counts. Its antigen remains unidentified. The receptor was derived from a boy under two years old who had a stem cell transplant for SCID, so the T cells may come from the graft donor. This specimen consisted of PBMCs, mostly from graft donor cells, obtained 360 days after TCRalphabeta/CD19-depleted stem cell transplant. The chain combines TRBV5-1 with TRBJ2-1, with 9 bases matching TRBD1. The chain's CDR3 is CASSLEGWTGVHEQFF. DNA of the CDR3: TGCGCCAGCAGCTTGGAAGGCTGGACAGGGGTTCATGAGCAGTTCTTC.